This T cell receptor beta chain was identified in a study of cytomegalovirus exposure and HLA in healthy donors (dated by TCRdb to between 2016 and 2019). Some background on the complete study: In an earlier analysis of roughly 590 of the donors, roughly 300 Gb of sequence data and some 120 million unique TCR beta sequences from about 180 million T cells were reported. An early release that covered more than 550 HLA-typed donors contained about 290 gigabases of sequencing data and roughly 84 million unique TCR sequences. Among the roughly 400 genotyped donors, approximately 81% belonged to the genetic ancestry cluster associated with self-reported Caucasian donors. The study aimed to test whether signatures of past pathogen exposure could be identified by cataloging public T cell receptors. The T cell repertoires of several hundred subjects were profiled by immunosequencing and related to cytomegalovirus serostatus. Besides the first cohort of roughly 640 subjects, a separate validation cohort made up of 120 different subjects was used. The study combined high-throughput TCR immunosequencing, statistical association of individual TCRs with disease status, and machine learning to predict cytomegalovirus infection status. A later analysis re-analyzed previously published TCR beta repertoires from 600 to 850 donors and added high-resolution HLA genotyping to study TCR occurrence patterns. In the later analysis, no new phenotypic data were used to find candidate immune exposures; instead, reliance was placed on TCR beta sequences and their occurrence across donors. In an earlier analysis of 500 to 650 of the donors, high-throughput TCR beta sequencing was used to judge whether each TCR beta V gene segment behaved as functional or pseudogenic. Alongside the repertoire data, information on donor age, sex, ethnicity and CMV serostatus was compiled. Genome-wide SNP genotypes for about three fifths of the roughly 670 donors were used in a later genetic analysis, which treated that subset as a discovery cohort. All discovery cohort repertoires had been generated on a single sequencing platform. Class I and class II HLA loci were covered by the typing at four-digit resolution. The number of typed donors differed by locus: roughly 629-640 for A, B, C, DRB1 and DQB1; 522 for DQA1; 606 for DPA1; and roughly 490 for DPB1. Because of strong linkage in the cohort, 5 or 6 DR-DQ haplotypes were treated as single units for association and clustering. Among 300 to 500 genotyped donors of the cohort, an average of approximately 220,000 unique TCR beta nucleotide sequences was sequenced per donor, of which about 18% were non-productive.

Study-wide conclusions, independent of this receptor: Because the 87-base-pair reads could not distinguish some IMGT-functional V segments, including TRBV6-2 and TRBV6-3, those segments were excluded. In a later analysis, HLA-associated TCR beta chains were found to be more clonally expanded and to have lower generation probabilities than equally common non-associated chains. In vitro tests confirmed that three of the cytomegalovirus-associated TCR beta chains recognize cytomegalovirus antigens. The sequencing pipeline was judged likely to have produced a cluster of highly shared sequence variants as a technical artifact. When HLA alleles, especially DR and DQ, strongly co-occurred, TCR associations were difficult to assign to individual alleles. The cohort was sequenced for TCR beta chains only, and without alpha or paired-chain data the features that could be detected were limited. Cytomegalovirus status was reported to be diagnosed by the classifier with high specificity and sensitivity in both the original and validation cohorts. In the study, about 150 TCR beta chains were listed as associated with cytomegalovirus. Correlated functional status among segregating V segments might be attributable to linkage disequilibrium, but an unknown experimental factor could not be ruled out. Because HLA typing was unavailable for some donors at each locus, only the typed subset was used in association tests. According to a later analysis, parvovirus B19, influenza, CMV and Epstein-Barr virus appeared linked to several top co-occurrence clusters. A further reported finding was that TCR beta sequences accurately predicted the HLA-A and HLA-B alleles for most subjects in the first cohort. A later analysis found that TCR association rates varied across HLA loci, with DRB1 alleles showing the most associated TCRs and HLA-C alleles the fewest. Broadly in line with IMGT annotations, most TCR beta V segments showed up in productive rearrangements about 90% or about 30% of the time in an earlier analysis of a few hundred of the donors. According to a later analysis, most CMV-associated TCR beta chains appeared to be HLA-restricted, and the HLA associations seemed to be driven largely by CMV exposure. The earlier analysis of 587 of the donors excluded approximately 17 rarely observed V segments, including chromosome 9 orphons, because counts were too low. Most TCR sequences were seen in very few donors, while some public TCRs were found in many individuals. Sequencing depth was assumed to be roughly uniform across donors in the presence/absence analyses, though that assumption may not hold. A later genetic analysis reported fewer N-insertions in productive TCRs among donors in an Asian-associated ancestry cluster than the roughly 640-donor mean. At a false discovery rate of 0.05, a later analysis linked 16,951 TCR beta sequences to specific HLA alleles. It was suggested by the authors that the approach could potentially be generalized to other disease states and immunological phenotypes. V-gene and J-gene trimming of TCR beta chains was associated with a missense DCLRE1C variant in a later genetic analysis, and the association was replicated in an independent cohort. The only immune exposure information available for the cohort was CMV serostatus.

The cohort was made up of about 670 healthy bone marrow donors. All cohort members were sampled while nominally healthy, although unrecorded immune exposures were likely present. The donor was CMV seronegative and belonged to the group of 352 seronegative cohort members. A peripheral blood sample was provided by each donor, and peripheral blood mononuclear cells were used for TCR beta sequencing. The Qiagen DNeasy Blood Extraction Kit was used to extract genomic DNA from the blood cell samples. To note about this clone: Its antigen is unknown. No base quality values were provided; no much bigger clone lies one nucleotide off.

Libraries came from the immunoSEQ multiplex PCR assay. For the multiplex PCR, a mixture combining 60 forward primers for TCR Vbeta segments and 13 reverse primers for TCR Jbeta segments was used. The CDR3 region of rearranged TCR beta genes was amplified from genomic DNA by a multiplex PCR assay. On the Illumina HiSeq System, the amplified TCR beta libraries were sequenced as 87-base-pair reads. For the original study's pipeline: A later analysis counted approximately 76 million unique TCR beta chains across the 500 to 850 repertoires, and some 11 million of these chains were shared by at least two donors. To remove PCR and sequencing errors, raw reads were error-corrected and collapsed into unique sequences using a nearest-neighbor algorithm that merged closely related sequences. V, D and J gene segments were assigned by aligning CDR3 sequences to IMGT reference sequences. For a sequence to be retained, a match of at least six nucleotides was required to both a V gene segment and a J gene segment. A rearrangement was called productive if the CDR3 had no stop codons and remained in frame with V and J, and every other rearrangement was called non-productive. CDR3 was defined by IMGT convention, running from the second conserved V-encoded cysteine to the conserved J-encoded phenylalanine. The earlier analysis of 550 to 650 of the donors excluded any sequence lacking an unambiguous match to a single V gene segment. An earlier analysis of 587 of the donors classified V segments as functional when productive rearrangements were above 56.7% and as segregating when the standard deviation between donors was above 5%. A statistical classification framework was developed to diagnose cytomegalovirus status using the catalog of TCR beta chain sequences. A later analysis assigned V and J genes by comparing TCR nucleotide sequences with IMGT/GENE-DB human TR gene sequences. Using the TCRdist pipeline, a later analysis assigned CDR3 sequences along with most-parsimonious VDJ recombination scenarios. In a later analysis, each TCR beta chain was defined by its CDR3 amino acid sequence together with its V-gene family, and reads lacking a unique V-gene family were excluded. To address suspected cross-contamination and a sequencing artifact, a later analysis removed approximately 600 highly shared, low-generation-probability nucleotide sequences. For each public chain, a later analysis derived a clonal expansion index from normalized ranks of inferred template counts within each repertoire. Generation probabilities in a later analysis came from a VDJ recombination model fitted to out-of-frame rearrangements, and those results were checked against IGoR. A later analysis scored TCR-TCR, TCR-HLA and TCR-CMV co-occurrence with hypergeometric tests, applying a repertoire-size bias correction to TCR pairs. To estimate false discovery rates, a later analysis permuted the HLA or CMV assignments 20 times. In a later analysis, co-occurring TCRs were grouped using DBSCAN, and TCRdist sequence similarity was added for clustering within HLA-allele-positive subsets. Repertoires with fewer than 30,000 or more than 120,000 public chains, plus five repertoires with anomalous nucleotide sharing, were excluded from co-occurrence clustering. TCRdb carries this immuneACCESS record with in-frame sequences only. Its versions omit some clonotypes, under half of them owing to an unresolved V gene in the studies checked, with the rest unexplained. The V and J calls and clone size are taken from that table; D and trimming were inferred from the DNA. The sample table lists some 190,000 clones, 70% to 90% of them with a count of one. The ten largest make up around 0.31% of the sample.

From V the trimming removes 1 base and from J it removes 4 bases, while the gene matches leave 7 bases of the junction unaccounted for. From the germline V gene, CDR1 is SGHDN and CDR2 is FVKESK. Taken from cysteine to phenylalanine, the CDR3 has 17 residues. Only the CDR3 DNA is retained, 51 bases long and in frame from the first base. Sequencing was carried out using PBMCs. The rearrangement joined TRBV14 to TRBJ2-2; 9 of the junction bases match TRBD2. The source is a woman younger than 45 in good health and CMV-seronegative. The CDR3 protein is CASSQGPSGIRTGELFF. The bases are TGTGCCAGCAGCCAAGGACCTAGCGGGATTCGCACCGGGGAGCTGTTTTTT.